Shown below are 21 T cell receptor beta chains from a single sample sequenced in a study of T cells in Graves' hyperthyroidism and ophthalmopathy. Amplification yielded TCR beta CDR3 regions, with RNA transcripts as the source. The primer set for the first-round RT-PCR of the TCR CDR3 was HTBI. TCRdb redid the calling of the multiplex PCR reads with MiXCR, one entry per CDR3 protein. The sample shows 600,000 to 750,000 distinct CDR3 sequences, approximately 15% of them seen only once. The sequencing input was blood. These receptors came from a man aged 50-60 years with Graves' hyperthyroidism.

The sample holds many counts of this clonotype. The V call is TRBV2, the J call TRBJ1-5, with a possible D match to TRBD1 (6 bases). This CDR3 has 15 residues. V lost 6 bases to trimming and J lost 7 bases, with 19 bases between them. CDR1 is SNHLY, CDR2 FYNNEI, per germline. CDR3 amino acids: CASSATGPVGQPQHF. The DNA for the CDR3 is TGTGCCAGCAGCGCGACAGGTCCAGTAGGGCAGCCCCAGCATTTT.

This clonotype occurred many times. The J gene is TRBJ2-7, the V gene TRBV7-2; unclear D gene. The CDR3 is made up of 13 amino acids. Deletions cut 0 bases from V and 6 bases from J, with 9 bases between. The V gene's germline CDR1 is SGHTA and CDR2 FQGNSA. The CDR3 sequence: CASSLARIGEQYF. For the CDR3, the DNA is TGTGCCAGCAGCTTAGCTAGAATAGGCGAGCAGTACTTC.

This clonotype appeared many times. The gene calls are TRBV18 and TRBJ2-1; D is unclear. The V end was cut by 4 bases, the J end by 7 bases, with 14 bases between. The germline V gene encodes CDR1 KGHSH and CDR2 LQKENI. This CDR3 contains 14 residues. The CDR3 region has the DNA TGTGCCAGCTCACAAACCAGTGGGCAGAATGAGCAGTTCTTC. Protein: CASSQTSGQNEQFF.

This clonotype was counted at least ten times. The genes are TRBV7-8 and TRBJ1-2; maybe TRBD1 (5 bases). Germline CDR1 is SGHVS and CDR2 is FQNEAQ. This CDR3 is built from 16 residues. V was pared by 5 bases and J by 3 bases, with 19 bases between. CDR3 nucleotides: TGTGCCAGCAGCGGCTACAACTCGGGACCGCACTATGGCTACACCTTC. Translating it yields CASSGYNSGPHYGYTF.

This clonotype was detected a few times. This chain's CDR3 is CASSPNAGPTLSPLHF. In DNA, the CDR3 is TGTGCCAGCAGCCCTAACGCCGGGCCGACCCTTTCACCCCTCCACTTT. The chain carries TRBV7-6 and TRBJ1-6; D not certain. The CDR3 covers 16 residues. V lost 5 bases, J lost 9 bases, and 20 bases lay in between. Germline V lookup: CDR1 SGHVS, CDR2 FNYEAQ. The whole variable domain, remainder taken from reference TRBV7-6 and TRBJ1-6, is GAGVSQSPRYKVTKRGQDVALRCDPISGHVSLYWYRQALGQGPEFLTYFNYEAQQDKSGLPNDRFSAERPEGSISTLTIQRTEQRDSAMYRCASSPNAGPTLSPLHFGNGTRLTVT.

V gene TRBV18 combines with J gene TRBJ2-2; 9 bases match TRBD1. After removal of 2 bases from V and 6 bases from J, the junction contained 7 bases not matched to a gene. From germline, CDR1 is KGHSH and CDR2 LQKENI. The CDR3 runs 16 residues. In DNA, the CDR3 is TGTGCCAGCTCACCATCGACAGGGGGGTCCGCCGGGGAGCTGTTTTTT. It encodes CASSPSTGGSAGELFF. Complete variable domain (other parts from reference TRBV18 and TRBJ2-2): NAGVMQNPRHLVRRRGQEARLRCSPMKGHSHVYWYRQLPEEGLKFMVYLQKENIIDESGMPKERFSAEFPKEGPSILRIQQVVRGDSAAYFCASSPSTGGSAGELFFGEGSRLTVL.

As for this clonotype: With a much larger clone just one base away, this may be a read error. The chain uses TRBV5-1 and TRBJ2-3; the match to TRBD2 covers 13 bases. This CDR3 is built from 14 residues. Germline values: CDR1 SGHRS, CDR2 YFSETQ. CDR3 in DNA: TGTGCCAGTTGGACTAGCGGGAGTGGCGATATGCAGTATTTT. Translating it yields CASWTSGSGDMQYF.

This clonotype showed up many times. The V call is TRBV27, the J call TRBJ1-2; no clear D gene. The germline V gene encodes CDR1 MNHEY and CDR2 SMNVEV (reference sequence). This CDR3 region has 13 residues. The ends were cut back, 8 bases at V and 4 bases at J, with 14 bases in the middle. The CDR3 DNA is TGTGCCAGCTCCGCTAGGCAGGCCTATGGCTACACCTTC. It specifies CASSARQAYGYTF.

The chain joins TRBV6-5 to TRBJ2-3; perhaps TRBD2 as D (5 bases). The CDR3 has 15 amino acids. The V gene lost 4 bases and the J gene lost 3 bases, with 14 bases spanning the gap. Germline CDR1 MNHEY, CDR2 SVGAGI. The CDR3 nucleotides are TGTGCCAGCAGTTTCCGGAGGAGTTTGACAGATACGCAGTATTTT. Its protein is CASSFRRSLTDTQYF.

This clonotype was counted only a few times. J is TRBJ2-1 and V is TRBV28, with 7 bases lining up with TRBD1. Trimming took 5 bases from V and 6 from J; bases not matched to a gene: 7. The CDR3 consists of 14 residues. Per germline, CDR1 MDHEN and CDR2 SYDVKM. The CDR3 bases are TGTGCCAGCAGTACTTTACAGGGGCTCAATGAGCAGTTCTTC. Translating it yields CASSTLQGLNEQFF.

This clonotype has a count of ten or more. The V gene is TRBV2, the J gene TRBJ1-1; D is uncertain. The CDR3 extends over 13 amino acids. Trimming removed 4 bases at V and 5 bases at J, with 11 bases between. Germline CDR1 is SNHLY and CDR2 is FYNNEI. The CDR3 loop reads CASSGWVRTEAFF. DNA for the CDR3: TGTGCCAGCAGTGGATGGGTCCGGACTGAAGCTTTCTTT.

The chain couples TRBV19 to TRBJ2-7; 7 bases map to TRBD1. V gave up 5 bases and J gave up 0 bases; unmatched junction bases: 7. The CDR3 loop spans 15 amino acids. Germline V gene sequence: CDR1 LNHDA, CDR2 SQIVND (reference sequence). The CDR3 reads CASSAGGFSSYEQYF. The DNA for the CDR3 is TGTGCCAGTAGTGCAGGGGGATTTAGCTCCTACGAGCAGTACTTC.

This chain uses TRBV27 with TRBJ2-2, with TRBD2 as a possible D gene (6 bases). The ends were cut back, 4 bases at V and 4 bases at J, with 16 bases in the middle. Looked up from germline, CDR1 is MNHEY and CDR2 is SMNVEV (reference sequence). The CDR3 has 16 residues. This CDR3 is CASSSPISGFTGELFF. In DNA form, the CDR3 reads TGTGCCAGCAGTTCCCCCATAAGCGGGTTCACCGGGGAGCTGTTTTTT.

This chain uses TRBV3-1 with TRBJ2-1; D perhaps matches TRBD2 (5 bases). The V gene's germline CDR1 is LGHDT and CDR2 YNNKEL (reference sequence). Trimming left V 2 bases short and J 9 bases short, with 14 bases between. This CDR3 has 14 residues. The CDR3 loop is CASSQHNSGGEQFF. The CDR3 coding sequence is TGTGCCAGCAGCCAACACAACAGCGGCGGTGAGCAGTTCTTC.

Of note for this clonotype: A much larger clonotype is one base distant, so this may be a read error. The V gene is TRBV5-1, the J gene TRBJ2-5; TRBD1 is a possible D gene (6 bases). V was clipped by 3 bases and J by 7 bases, with 19 bases between them. This CDR3 is 15 amino acids long. Germline CDR1 is SGHRS and CDR2 is YFSETQ. The chain's CDR3 is CASSSEQGPWGTQYF. The CDR3, as DNA: TGCGCCAGCAGCTCGGAACAGGGCCCATGGGGGACCCAGTACTTC. The full variable domain, with the rest looked up from reference TRBV5-1 and TRBJ2-5, is KAGVTQTPRYLIKTRGQQVTLSCSPISGHRSVSWYQQTPGQGLQFLFEYFSETQRNKGNFPGRFSGRQFSNSRSEMNVSTLELGDSALYLCASSSEQGPWGTQYFGPGTRLLVL.

This clonotype was detected many times. CDR3 loop: CASSPRQLHPYNEQFF. CDR3 in DNA: TGTGCCAGCAGTCCTCGACAGCTCCATCCTTACAATGAGCAGTTCTTC. The rearrangement joins TRBV28 to TRBJ2-1; tentative D call: TRBD1 (5 bases). Germline lookup yields CDR1 MDHEN and CDR2 SYDVKM. CDR3 length: 16 amino acids. V lost 5 bases and J 4 bases, leaving 18 bases between the germline ends.

V and J are TRBV18 and TRBJ1-4; 7 bases line up with TRBD1. V gave up 1 base and J gave up 7 bases; unmatched junction bases: 3. This CDR3 comprises 14 residues. The V gene's germline CDR1 is KGHSH and CDR2 LQKENI. The CDR3 DNA follows: TGTGCCAGCTCACCACAGGGGGCGAGTGAAAAACTGTTTTTT. This gives the protein CASSPQGASEKLFF. Full variable domain (remainder filled in from reference TRBV18 and TRBJ1-4): NAGVMQNPRHLVRRRGQEARLRCSPMKGHSHVYWYRQLPEEGLKFMVYLQKENIIDESGMPKERFSAEFPKEGPSILRIQQVVRGDSAAYFCASSPQGASEKLFFGSGTQLSVL.

This clonotype was counted many times. CDR3 sequence reads: CASTVTREGHIQYF. CDR3 DNA: TGTGCCAGCACCGTAACCCGGGAGGGGCACATTCAGTACTTC. The genes are TRBV2 and TRBJ2-4; 8 bases are shared with TRBD2. V was clipped by 7 bases and J by 8 bases; unmatched bases: 10. The V gene's germline CDR1 is SNHLY and CDR2 FYNNEI. The CDR3 covers 14 residues.

This clonotype was found many times. The chain joins TRBV6-1 to TRBJ2-7; possibly TRBD1 or TRBD2 for D (6 bases each). The V gene's germline CDR1 is MNHNS and CDR2 SASEGT. The CDR3 covers 13 residues. With 11 bases removed from V and 0 bases from J, the gap between germline ends came to 14 bases. The CDR3 loop is CASRRGRSYEQYF. The CDR3 DNA reads TGTGCCTCACGTCGGGGGCGCTCCTACGAGCAGTACTTC.

The chain is built from TRBV30 and TRBJ2-6; D not certain. V shed 4 bases and J shed 2 bases, with 6 bases lying between them. The germline V gene encodes CDR1 GTSNPN and CDR2 SVGIG (reference sequence). The CDR3 extends over 13 amino acids. This chain's CDR3 is CAWNAPGANVLTF. The CDR3, as DNA: TGTGCCTGGAACGCTCCTGGGGCCAACGTCCTGACTTTC.

V gene TRBV10-3 combines with J gene TRBJ2-1; no clear D. The germline V gene has CDR1 ENHRY and CDR2 SYGVKD. Trimming stripped 8 bases from V and 7 bases from J, with 15 bases between. The CDR3 runs 13 residues. Here the CDR3 reads CAIARNTENEQFF. CDR3 nucleotides: TGTGCCATCGCCCGTAACACTGAAAATGAGCAGTTCTTC.